This T cell receptor (beta chain) was found in a study of tumor-infiltrating lymphocytes in primary liver carcinoma. Regarding the study as a whole: Pairs of tumor regions overlapped more than tumor-adjacent and tumor-blood pairs did.

Priming with a constant-region primer yielded TCR beta cDNA from roughly 490 ng total RNA. Libraries covering TCR beta were generated through three nested multiplex PCR rounds (using a slightly modified ARM-PCR). The first two PCR rounds, approximately 10 cycles each, used TRBV1-TRBV30 forward primers and a C-beta reverse primer. Via MiXCR, TCRdb re-called the multiplex PCR reads, giving one row per CDR3 protein. The sample consists of 100,000 or so distinct CDR3 sequences, around 83% of them appearing once. This clonotype came up once. Its antigen remains unknown. A junction end diverges from the germline sequence, so it may reflect a read error. Co-extraction of both nucleic acids (RNA and DNA) used roughly 18-32 mg of unsorted bulk tissue. Germline values: CDR1 SEHNR, CDR2 FQNEAQ (reference sequence). The CDR3 sequence is 15 residues long.

Sample: liver tumor tissue from sampling region 3. This sample's subset: tumor region T3, left-lateral pole. The chain joins TRBV7-9 to TRBJ2-2; 8 nucleotides agree with TRBD1. The TCR comes from a man in his forties with primary liver carcinoma and hepatitis B virus infection. CDR3 DNA: TGTGTCAGCAGACCGGGACAGGCGGGGAGCGGGGAGCTGTTTTTT. Its protein product is CVSRPGQAGSGELFF.